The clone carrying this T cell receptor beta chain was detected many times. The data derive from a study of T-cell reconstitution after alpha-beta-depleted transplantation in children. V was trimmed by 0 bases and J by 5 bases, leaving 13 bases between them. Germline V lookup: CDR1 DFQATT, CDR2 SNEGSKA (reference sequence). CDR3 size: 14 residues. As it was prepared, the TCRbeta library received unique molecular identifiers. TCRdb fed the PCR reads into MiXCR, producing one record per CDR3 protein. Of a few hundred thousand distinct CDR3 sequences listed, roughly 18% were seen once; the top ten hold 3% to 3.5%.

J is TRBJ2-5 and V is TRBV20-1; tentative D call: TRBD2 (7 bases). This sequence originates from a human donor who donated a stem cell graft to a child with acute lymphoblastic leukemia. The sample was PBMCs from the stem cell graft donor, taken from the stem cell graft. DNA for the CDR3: TGCAGTGCTAGAGATGGGGGGGCGGGGGAGACCCAGTACTTC. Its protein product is CSARDGGAGETQYF.